This TCR beta chain was captured by sequencing in a study of spatial heterogeneity in lung cancer. For the study at large: An average of more than ten raw reads was observed per unique TCR and UMI combination.

TCRdb used MiXCR to reprocess the 5' RACE reads, holding one entry per CDR3 protein. The repertoire includes roughly 4,200 distinct CDR3 sequences, over 8% of them detected once, and 46% sits in the top ten. As to time point: sample taken at primary tumor resection. Sequencing was performed on whole RNA extracted from tumor and nontumor lung tissue, or from frozen PBMC, and the material was left unsorted. The donors, 72 patients with untreated early-stage non-small cell lung cancer, provided the samples. Remarks on this clonotype: The antigen is not known.

Study-level points and caveats: Resection saw ubiquitous expanded tumor TCRs appear in blood more than follow-up did.

The V end lost 0 bases, the J end lost 1 base, and 16 bases lay between the germline ends. The CDR3 is 18 residues long. The sequence was collected from a male donor with early-stage non-small cell lung cancer. This sample comprised PBMCs, obtained at surgery. This chain connects TRBV6-7 to TRBJ2-4; D possibly corresponds to TRBD2 (5 bases). TRBV6-7 is an open reading frame whose function is uncertain. The CDR3 loop reads CASSYSNARWEAKNIQYF. CDR3 nucleotides: TGTGCCAGCAGTTACTCGAACGCTAGGTGGGAGGCCAAAAACATTCAGTACTTC.